The 7 T cell receptor beta chains presented below share a single source sample, sequenced in a study of cytomegalovirus exposure and HLA in healthy donors. Primers included in the PCR were 60 Vbeta and 13 Jbeta primers. TCRdb keeps only in-frame clones here, not all; method: immunoSEQ multiplex PCR. The sample holds approximately 180,000 clones, less than 85% seen once. The specimen sequenced was PBMCs. Receptors were obtained from a man younger than 30 in good health and CMV-seronegative.

With regard to this clone: The same CDR3 can be traced to other DNA sequences in this sample. This rearrangement joins TRBV27 to TRBJ2-5; D gene ambiguous. The germline V and J ends were trimmed by 0 bases and 2 bases, with 7 bases remaining between them. The CDR3 spans 14 residues. Germline V gene lookup returns CDR1 MNHEY and CDR2 SMNVEV (reference sequence). The CDR3 loop reads CASSLSFKQETQYF. DNA for the CDR3: TGTGCCAGCAGTTTATCGTTTAAACAAGAGACCCAGTACTTC.

The V call is TRBV9, the J call TRBJ1-2; D not resolved. Germline assignment: CDR1 SGDLS and CDR2 YYNGEE. The CDR3 is made up of 14 amino acids. Trimming removed 4 bases from V and 3 bases from J, with 13 bases in between. CDR3 sequence reads: CASSPRPGDYGYTF. The CDR3 DNA follows: TGTGCCAGCAGCCCCCGGCCGGGAGACTATGGCTACACCTTC.

The chain joins TRBV4-2 to TRBJ2-5, with 7 positions matching TRBD1. V lost 0 bases to trimming and J lost 2 bases; unmatched junction nucleotides: 3. CDR1 is LGHNA and CDR2 is YNFKEQ in the germline V gene. The CDR3 consists of 15 residues. CDR3 protein: CASSQEKTGQETQYF. The CDR3 region has the DNA TGTGCCAGCAGCCAAGAAAAGACAGGGCAAGAGACCCAGTACTTC.

The V call is TRBV7-9, the J call TRBJ1-4; 10 nucleotides agree with TRBD1. This CDR3 has 15 residues. V shed 5 bases and J 13 bases; nucleotides not matched to a gene: 13. CDR1 is SEHNR, CDR2 FQNEAQ, per germline (reference sequence). CDR3: CASSDHGTGVTGLFF. In DNA form, the CDR3 reads TGTGCCAGCAGCGACCACGGGACAGGGGTCACGGGACTGTTTTTT.

This rearrangement joins TRBV9 to TRBJ1-1, with 9 bases fitting TRBD1. The V gene's germline CDR1 is SGDLS and CDR2 YYNGEE. This CDR3 spans 15 amino acids. After removal of 4 bases from V and 5 bases from J, the junction contained 9 bases not matched to a gene. CDR3 DNA sequence: TGTGCCAGCAGCAGAAGCGGGACAGGGAGAACTGAAGCTTTCTTT. It is translated as CASSRSGTGRTEAFF.

The chain has TRBV6-1 and TRBJ2-7; D perhaps matches TRBD1 (7 bases). Trimming cost V 4 bases and J 4 bases, with 17 bases left between them. Germline V gene lookup returns CDR1 MNHNS and CDR2 SASEGT. The CDR3 runs 15 residues. The CDR3 spells CASSVYQGGLYEQYF. In DNA, the CDR3 is TGTGCCAGCAGTGTTTATCAGGGGGGTTTGTACGAGCAGTACTTC.

The CDR3 sequence is CATSSRLADNEQFF. The CDR3, as DNA: TGTGCCACCAGCAGTAGACTAGCAGACAATGAGCAGTTCTTC. V usage is TRBV15 and J usage is TRBJ2-1, with 7 bases fitting TRBD2. CDR3 length: 14 residues. The V and J ends lost 3 bases and 5 bases, in that order; junction bases with no gene match: 4. In germline, CDR1 is LNHNV, CDR2 YYDKDF (reference sequence).